This T cell receptor (beta chain) was found in a study of Ad26.COV2.S vaccination and SARS-CoV-2 variants. V was pared by 4 bases and J by 10 bases, with 16 bases between. The CDR3 covers 13 residues. Germline CDR1 is SGHTA and CDR2 is FQGNSA. Using immunoSEQ multiplex PCR, the repertoire was profiled, and TCRdb retains in-frame clones only, with some absent. The sample lists approximately 500,000 clones, 87% occurring once. The sample's treatment: 15 to 20 received Ad26.COV2.S at low or high dose, single or two shots; about 5 received placebo; per-sample allocation not given. Collection of samples fell on day 63 after the first vaccine or placebo injection.

The material sequenced was peripheral blood, taken in a trial of Ad26.COV2.S vaccine versus placebo. The chain links TRBV7-2 to TRBJ1-1; no reliable D call. The sequence derives from a person aged 18-65 years who received the Ad26.COV2.S COVID-19 vaccine or a placebo. As DNA, the CDR3 is TGTGCCAGCAGCTCCCCCACCAAAGGATCAGCTTTCTTT. Its translation: CASSSPTKGSAFF. The variable domain in full, with the rest retrieved from reference TRBV7-2 and TRBJ1-1, is GAGVSQSPSNKVTEKGKDVELRCDPISGHTALYWYRQSLGQGLEFLIYFQGNSAPDKSGLPSDRFSAERTGGSVSTLTIQRTQQEDSAVYLCASSSPTKGSAFFGQGTRLTVV.